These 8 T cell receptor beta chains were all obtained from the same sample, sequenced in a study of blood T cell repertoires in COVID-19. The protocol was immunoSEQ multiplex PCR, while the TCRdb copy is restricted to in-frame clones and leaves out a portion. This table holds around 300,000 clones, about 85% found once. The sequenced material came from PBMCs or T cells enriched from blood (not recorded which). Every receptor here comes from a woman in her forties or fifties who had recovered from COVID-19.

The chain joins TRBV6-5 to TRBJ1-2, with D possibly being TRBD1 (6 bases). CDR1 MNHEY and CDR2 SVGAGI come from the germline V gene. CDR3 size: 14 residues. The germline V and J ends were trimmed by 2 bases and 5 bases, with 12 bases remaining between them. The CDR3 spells CASSYRTEKYGYTF. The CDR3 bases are TGTGCCAGCAGTTACCGGACAGAGAAATATGGCTACACCTTC.

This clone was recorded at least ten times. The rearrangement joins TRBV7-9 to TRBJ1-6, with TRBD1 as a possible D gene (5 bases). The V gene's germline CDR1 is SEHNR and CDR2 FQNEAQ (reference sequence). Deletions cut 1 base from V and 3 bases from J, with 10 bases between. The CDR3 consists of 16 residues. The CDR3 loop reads CASSLGAGFYNSPLHF. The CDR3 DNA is TGTGCCAGCAGCTTAGGGGCAGGGTTCTATAATTCACCCCTCCACTTT.

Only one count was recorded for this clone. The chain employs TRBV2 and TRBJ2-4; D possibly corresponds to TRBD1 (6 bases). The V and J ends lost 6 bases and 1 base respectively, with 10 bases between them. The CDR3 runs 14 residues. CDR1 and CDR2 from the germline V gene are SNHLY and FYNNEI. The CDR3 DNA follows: TGTGCCAGCAGGCAGGGGATTGCCAAAAACATTCAGTACTTC. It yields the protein CASRQGIAKNIQYF.

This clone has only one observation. The CDR3 DNA sequence: TGTGCCTGGAGTGGACTCTCGTACTCTGGAAACACCATATATTTT. This sequence encodes CAWSGLSYSGNTIYF. This rearrangement joins TRBV30 to TRBJ1-3; D is undetermined. Trimming pared 1 base from V and 0 bases from J, leaving 10 bases between. The CDR3 loop spans 15 amino acids. Germline-derived CDR1 and CDR2 are GTSNPN and SVGIG (reference sequence).

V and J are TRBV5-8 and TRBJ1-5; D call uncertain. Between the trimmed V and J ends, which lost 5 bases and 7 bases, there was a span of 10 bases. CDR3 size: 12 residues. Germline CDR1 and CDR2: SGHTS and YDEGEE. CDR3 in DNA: TGTGCCAGCAGTCGACTATCCCAGCCCCAGCATTTT. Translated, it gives CASSRLSQPQHF.

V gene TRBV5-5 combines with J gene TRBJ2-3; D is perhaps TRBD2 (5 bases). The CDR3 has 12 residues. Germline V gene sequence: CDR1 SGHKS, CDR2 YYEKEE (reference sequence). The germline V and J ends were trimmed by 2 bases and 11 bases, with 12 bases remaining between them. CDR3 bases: TGTGCCAGCAGCTTTAGACTACCTGAGCAGTATTTT. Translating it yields CASSFRLPEQYF.

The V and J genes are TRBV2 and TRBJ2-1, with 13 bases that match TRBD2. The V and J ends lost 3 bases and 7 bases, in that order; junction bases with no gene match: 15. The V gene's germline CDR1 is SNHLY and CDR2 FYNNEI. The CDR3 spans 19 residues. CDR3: CASSELVPGLAGTTNEQFF. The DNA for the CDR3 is TGTGCCAGCAGTGAGTTGGTTCCGGGACTAGCGGGAACTACTAATGAGCAGTTCTTC.

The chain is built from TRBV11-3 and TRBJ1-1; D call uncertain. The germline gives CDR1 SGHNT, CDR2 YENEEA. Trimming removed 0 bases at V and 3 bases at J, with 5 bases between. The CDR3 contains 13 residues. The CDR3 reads CASSLDPDTEAFF. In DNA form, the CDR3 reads TGTGCCAGCAGCTTAGATCCAGACACTGAAGCTTTCTTT.